This T cell receptor (beta chain) appears in the sequencing data of a study of cytomegalovirus exposure and HLA in healthy donors. The PCR contained 60 Vbeta and 13 Jbeta primers. Here immunoSEQ multiplex PCR was the method, and the copy in TCRdb shows in-frame clones only, minus some. The table shows more than 95,000 clones, with approximately 75% occurring only once. Sequenced sample: PBMCs. The TCR was taken from a man aged 30 to 39 in good health and CMV-seronegative.

CDR3 sequence (DNA): TGTGCCAGCAGTGAAATCAGGGGACCCTACGAGCAGTACTTC. Translating gives CASSEIRGPYEQYF. The J gene is TRBJ2-7, the V gene TRBV6-1, with D maybe TRBD1 (6 bases). The CDR3 is made up of 14 amino acids. In germline, CDR1 is MNHNS, CDR2 SASEGT. V gave up 2 bases and J gave up 2 bases, with 10 bases separating them.